This passage covers 14 T cell receptor beta chains from one sample sequenced in a study of CD8+CD57+ T cells in acquired aplastic anemia. Patients picked for sequencing had shown CD8+CD57+ cell expansion detected by flow cytometry. Researchers used genomic DNA as the template to profile TCR beta VDJ and CDR3. Via MiXCR, TCRdb re-called the reads, giving one row per CDR3 protein. The profile shows 150,000 to 200,000 distinct CDR3 sequences, over 40% of them singletons. Sequenced: sorted CD4+, CD8+, or CD8+CD57+ T cells (not recorded which) from PBMCs. Receptor source: a human donor with aplastic anemia.

V gene TRBV14 combines with J gene TRBJ2-3, with D possibly being TRBD1 (5 bases). Germline V gene sequence: CDR1 SGHDN, CDR2 FVKESK. V was trimmed by 3 bases and J by 7 bases, leaving 8 bases between them. The CDR3 extends over 12 amino acids. CDR3 sequence (DNA): TGTGCCAGCAGCCAGTCAGGGAATACGCAGTATTTT. Protein: CASSQSGNTQYF.

Ten or more counts support this clonotype. J is TRBJ1-2 and V is TRBV20-1; TRBD1 matches at 9 bases. The germline V gene encodes CDR1 DFQATT and CDR2 SNEGSKA (reference sequence). The CDR3 extends over 13 amino acids. The junction had 5 bases not matched to a gene; V was cut back by 6 bases and J by 3 bases. CDR3 bases: TGCAGTGCCAAGACAGGGGGGGACTATGGCTACACCTTC. Its protein is CSAKTGGDYGYTF.

This chain links TRBV24-1 with TRBJ2-2; 10 bases map to TRBD1. CDR3 length equals 16 residues. Per germline, CDR1 KGHDR and CDR2 SFDVKD. The V and J ends lost 3 bases and 4 bases, in that order; junction bases with no gene match: 4. CDR3 coding DNA: TGTGCCACCAGTGATCAGGGACAGGGGCCCACCGGGGAGCTGTTTTTT. Amino acid sequence: CATSDQGQGPTGELFF.

The V and J genes are TRBV7-6 and TRBJ2-7; D possibly uses TRBD1 or TRBD2 (5 bases each). CDR1 is SGHVS, CDR2 FNYEAQ, per germline. The V and J ends lost 1 base and 2 bases respectively, with 12 bases between them. The length of the CDR3 is 15 residues. The CDR3 DNA reads as TGTGCCAGCAGCTTAGGGGCCAGGGAGACCTACGAGCAGTACTTC. It yields the protein CASSLGARETYEQYF.

The chain is built from TRBV4-2 and TRBJ2-3, with D perhaps TRBD1 (5 bases). Germline V CDR1 and CDR2: LGHNA, YNFKEQ. Trimming stripped 6 bases from V and 9 bases from J, with 22 bases between. CDR3 length: 15 amino acids. CDR3 sequence reads: CASSERGHVQKTQYF. CDR3 in DNA: TGTGCCAGCAGTGAGCGCGGACACGTACAAAAGACGCAGTATTTT.

At least ten counts were recorded for this clonotype. The chain carries TRBV5-1 and TRBJ2-5, with 7 bases aligning to TRBD2. V dropped 3 bases and J dropped 2; count of bases not matched to a gene: 10. CDR3 size: 16 residues. Germline V CDR1 and CDR2: SGHRS, YFSETQ. The CDR3 coding sequence is TGCGCCAGCAGCTCGGGCACTAGCGCCCATCAAGAGACCCAGTACTTC. It specifies CASSSGTSAHQETQYF. The complete variable domain, with remaining parts taken from reference TRBV5-1 and TRBJ2-5, reads KAGVTQTPRYLIKTRGQQVTLSCSPISGHRSVSWYQQTPGQGLQFLFEYFSETQRNKGNFPGRFSGRQFSNSRSEMNVSTLELGDSALYLCASSSGTSAHQETQYFGPGTRLLVL.

The V call is TRBV5-4, the J call TRBJ2-7; TRBD1 matches 10 bases. Trimming at V came to 3 bases and at J to 5 bases, leaving 5 bases not matched to a gene. Germline assignment: CDR1 SGHNT and CDR2 YYREEE (reference sequence). The CDR3 contains 14 residues. CDR3: CASSSGTGVHEQYF. For the CDR3, the DNA is TGTGCCAGCAGCTCCGGGACAGGGGTCCACGAGCAGTACTTC.

This clonotype was found many times. The genes are TRBV10-3 and TRBJ2-7; no clear D gene. The CDR3 consists of 13 residues. The V end was cut by 3 bases, the J end by 2 bases, with 8 bases between. Germline assignment: CDR1 ENHRY and CDR2 SYGVKD. The DNA for the CDR3 is TGTGCCATCAGTGACAGCAAAGCCTACGAGCAGTACTTC. Its protein is CAISDSKAYEQYF.

The chain has TRBV19 and TRBJ1-6; 12 bases line up with TRBD1. This CDR3 is 16 amino acids long. In germline, CDR1 is LNHDA, CDR2 SQIVND (reference sequence). Losses at the gene ends were 3 bases for V and 11 bases for J; bases not matched to a gene: 8. The CDR3 spells CASSILGTGGIPPLHF. The CDR3 DNA is TGTGCCAGTAGTATTCTTGGGACAGGGGGCATTCCACCCCTCCACTTT.

The chain couples TRBV2 to TRBJ2-1; 8 bases match TRBD2. CDR3 length: 14 amino acids. CDR1 and CDR2 from the germline V gene are SNHLY and FYNNEI. The chain's CDR3 is CAREAGDLYNEQFF. Written as DNA, the CDR3 is TGTGCTAGAGAAGCGGGAGACCTCTACAATGAGCAGTTCTTC.

V and J are TRBV6-2 or TRBV6-3 and TRBJ1-5; 9 bases align to TRBD1. Germline CDR1 is MNHEY and CDR2 is SVGEGT. The CDR3 has 18 residues. The V and J ends lost 0 bases and 2 bases, in that order; junction bases with no gene match: 8. The chain's CDR3 is CASSYSPGQGRGNQPQHF. In DNA form, the CDR3 reads TGTGCCAGCAGTTACTCACCGGGACAGGGCCGGGGCAATCAGCCCCAGCATTTT.

This chain uses TRBV5-1 with TRBJ2-1; 9 bases agree with TRBD1. The CDR3 length is 13 residues. Germline V gene lookup returns CDR1 SGHRS and CDR2 YFSETQ. The V gene end was trimmed by 7 bases and the J gene end by 4 bases; junction bases not matched to a gene: 3. The CDR3 bases are TGCGCCAGCCGCGGACAGGGGTACAATGAGCAGTTCTTC. It specifies CASRGQGYNEQFF. The full variable domain, completed using reference TRBV5-1 and TRBJ2-1, is KAGVTQTPRYLIKTRGQQVTLSCSPISGHRSVSWYQQTPGQGLQFLFEYFSETQRNKGNFPGRFSGRQFSNSRSEMNVSTLELGDSALYLCASRGQGYNEQFFGPGTRLTVL.

On this clonotype: With a much larger clone just one base away, this may be a read error. The chain combines TRBV30 with TRBJ2-7; 8 bases line up with TRBD1. Germline CDR1 GTSNPN, CDR2 SVGIG (reference sequence). The CDR3 totals 14 residues. The CDR3 loop reads CAWVDRASSYEQHF. The CDR3 DNA sequence: TGTGCCTGGGTGGACAGGGCGAGCTCCTACGAGCAGCACTTC.

This clonotype was counted many times. The chain couples TRBV7-6 to TRBJ2-1, with TRBD1 as a possible D gene (6 bases). Germline CDR1 is SGHVS and CDR2 is FNYEAQ. V was pared by 3 bases and J by 4 bases, with 7 bases between. CDR3 length: 13 amino acids. The CDR3 DNA follows: TGTGCCAGCAGCTTGGGACAATACAATGAGCAGTTCTTC. Its translation is CASSLGQYNEQFF.